This entry concerns a single T cell receptor (beta chain). This specimen belongs to a study of blood T cell repertoires in COVID-19. Turning to the study itself: Material from acute and convalescent COVID-19 was sourced from the United States, Italy and Spain. In each case, the material was cDNA or gDNA derived from T cells, B-cell-depleted T cells, or PBMCs.

The V and J ends lost 1 base and 9 bases, in that order; junction bases with no gene match: 4. The germline gives CDR1 SEHNR, CDR2 FQNEAQ (reference sequence). The CDR3 extends over 15 amino acids. As processed by the authors: By means of reference gene primer amplification, nucleated cell counts were estimated. Measured with immunoSEQ multiplex PCR; TCRdb has only the in-frame clones, and not every one. The D gene and trimming were derived from the DNA, and the V and J assignments and clone size from that table. Of approximately 210,000 clones in the sample, around 78% are singletons; the top ten hold around 2.6%.

Sequencing was performed on peripheral blood. The clonotype comes from a woman between 70 and 85 years old with active or convalescent COVID-19. The V call is TRBV7-9, the J call TRBJ1-6, with 9 bases fitting TRBD1. The CDR3 reads CASSLGRQGGSPLHF. CDR3 nucleotides: TGTGCCAGCAGCTTAGGAAGACAGGGGGGTTCACCCCTCCACTTT.